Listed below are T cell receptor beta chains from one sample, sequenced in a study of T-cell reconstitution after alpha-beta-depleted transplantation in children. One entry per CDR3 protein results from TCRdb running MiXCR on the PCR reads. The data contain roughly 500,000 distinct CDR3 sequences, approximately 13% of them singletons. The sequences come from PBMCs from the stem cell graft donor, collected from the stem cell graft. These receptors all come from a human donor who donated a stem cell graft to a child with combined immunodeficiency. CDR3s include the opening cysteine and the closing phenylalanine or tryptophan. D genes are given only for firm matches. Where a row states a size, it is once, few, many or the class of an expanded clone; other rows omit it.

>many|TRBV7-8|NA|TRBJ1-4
TGTGCCAGCAGCTTAGCTCCTGGACGGGGAGACAATGAAAAACTGTTTTTT
CASSLAPGRGDNEKLFF
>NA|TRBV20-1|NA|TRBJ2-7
TGCAGTGCTAGAGATCCGGGACCCAGGAGGGGCGAGCAGTACTTC
CSARDPGPRRGEQYF
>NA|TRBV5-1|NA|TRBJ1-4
TGCGCCAGCAGCTCAGATGGAGTGGGTGAAAAACTGTTTTTT
CASSSDGVGEKLFF
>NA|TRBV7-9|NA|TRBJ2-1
TGTGCCAGCAGCCTCCAGGGGGGGCCGCGGTTCTTC
CASSLQGGPRFF
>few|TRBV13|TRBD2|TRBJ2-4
TGTGCCAGCAAGGGCGGGGGGGGAGAAAACATTCAGTACTTC
CASKGGGGENIQYF
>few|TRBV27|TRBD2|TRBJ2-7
TGTGCCAGCAGGCTGGGGGGGAGTTACGAGCAGTACTTC
CASRLGGSYEQYF
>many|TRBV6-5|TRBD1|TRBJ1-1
TGTGCCAGCAGTTACATTCCGGGACAGGGTGCGGGGGCAGCTTTCTTT
CASSYIPGQGAGAAFF
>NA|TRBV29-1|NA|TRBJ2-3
TGCAGCGTCGCATTACAGGGAAAGGCAGATACGCAGTATTTT
CSVALQGKADTQYF
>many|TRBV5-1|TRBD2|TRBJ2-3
TGCGCCAGCAGCTCGGGACTAGCGGGGGTATACACAGATACGCAGTATTTT
CASSSGLAGVYTDTQYF
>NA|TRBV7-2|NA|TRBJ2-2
TGTGCCAGCAGCTTAGAAGCGACCACCGGGGAGCTGTTTTTT
CASSLEATTGELFF
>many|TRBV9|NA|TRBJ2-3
TGTGCCAGCAGCGTATCCCCAGTCACAGATACGCAGTATTTT
CASSVSPVTDTQYF
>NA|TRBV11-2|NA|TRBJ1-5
TGTGCCAGCAGCTCAATAGGGGGGGGTCCGCCCCAGCATTTT
CASSSIGGGPPQHF
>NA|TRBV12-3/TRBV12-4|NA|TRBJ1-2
TGTGCCAGCAGTCGCCGGGATTTCTATGGCTACACCTTC
CASSRRDFYGYTF
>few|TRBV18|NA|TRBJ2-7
TGTGCCAGCTCACCCCAGGGAATCGGCGAGCAGTACTTC
CASSPQGIGEQYF
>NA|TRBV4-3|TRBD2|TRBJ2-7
TGCGCCAGCAGCCCCGGGACTAGCGGGGCTTCCTACGAGCAGTACTTC
CASSPGTSGASYEQYF
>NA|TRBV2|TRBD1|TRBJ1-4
TGTGCCAGCAGGACAGGGGATGAAAAACTGTTTTTT
CASRTGDEKLFF
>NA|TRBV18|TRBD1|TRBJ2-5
TGTGCCAGCTCACCACGCGGACAGGGGTTGGAGACCCAGTACTTC
CASSPRGQGLETQYF
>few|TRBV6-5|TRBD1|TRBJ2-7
TGTGCCAGCAGTTCCGAAGGGACAGGGGGGAAGCAGTACTTC
CASSSEGTGGKQYF
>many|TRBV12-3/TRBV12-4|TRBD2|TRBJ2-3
TGTGCCAGCAGTTCCTTCCGAGCGGGAGATGGCACAGATACGCAGTATTTT
CASSSFRAGDGTDTQYF
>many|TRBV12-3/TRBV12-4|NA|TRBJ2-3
TGTGCCAGCAGTTTCCAATCCACAGATACGCAGTATTTT
CASSFQSTDTQYF
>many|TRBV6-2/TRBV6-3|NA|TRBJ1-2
TGTGCCAGCCTGAGGGACGGTGGCGGCTACACCTTC
CASLRDGGGYTF
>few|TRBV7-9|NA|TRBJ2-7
TGTGCCAGCAGCTTAGCTACATACTACGAGCAGTACTTC
CASSLATYYEQYF
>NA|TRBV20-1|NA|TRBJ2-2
TGCAGTGCTAGCCTCCCAGGGAAGAACACCGGGGAGCTGTTTTTT
CSASLPGKNTGELFF
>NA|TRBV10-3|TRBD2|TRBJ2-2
TGTGCCATCGGGGCTAGCGGGGGTTCCACGAACACCGGGGAGCTGTTTTTT
CAIGASGGSTNTGELFF
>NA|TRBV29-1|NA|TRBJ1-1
TGCAGCGTTGATGGCCGACTGAACACTGAAGCTTTCTTT
CSVDGRLNTEAFF
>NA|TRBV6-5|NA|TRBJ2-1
TGTGCCAGCAGTTACGACAGCCCCCCCTACAATGAGCAGTTCTTC
CASSYDSPPYNEQFF
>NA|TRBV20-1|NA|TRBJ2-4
TGCAGTGCTAGAGAATCAAGGGCCCTAGCCAAAAACATTCAGTACTTC
CSARESRALAKNIQYF
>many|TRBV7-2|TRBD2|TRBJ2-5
TGTGCCAGCAGCTATGGACTAGCGGGGGCTCGGGAGACCCAGTACTTC
CASSYGLAGARETQYF
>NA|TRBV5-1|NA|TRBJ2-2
TGCGCCAGCAGCGTACAGGGATTCGCCGGGGAGCTGTTTTTT
CASSVQGFAGELFF
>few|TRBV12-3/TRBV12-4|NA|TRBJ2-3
TGTGCCAGCAGTTCCCGGCCTACGCAGTATTTT
CASSSRPTQYF
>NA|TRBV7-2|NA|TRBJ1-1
TGTGCCAGCAAGAGTTTTGGCAACACTGAAGCTTTCTTT
CASKSFGNTEAFF
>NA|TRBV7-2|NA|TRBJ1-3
TGTGCCAGCAGCTCCGAACCCCCTAGAAACACCATATATTTT
CASSSEPPRNTIYF
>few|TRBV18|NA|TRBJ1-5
TGTGCCAGCTCACCCGGATCGTCTCGTCAGCCCCAGCATTTT
CASSPGSSRQPQHF
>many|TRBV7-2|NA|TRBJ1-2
TGTGCCAGCAGCCCTGGGGGGGGCGCTAACTATGGCTACACCTTC
CASSPGGGANYGYTF
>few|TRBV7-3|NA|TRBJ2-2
TGTGCCAGCGGCTACCCCCTGACTAGATACACCGGGGAGCTGTTTTTT
CASGYPLTRYTGELFF
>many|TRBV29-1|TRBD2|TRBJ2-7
TGCAGCGTTGTAGCGGGAGTAGCGAGCGACGAGCAGTACTTC
CSVVAGVASDEQYF
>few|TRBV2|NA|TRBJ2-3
TGTGCCAGCAGCCCAGAGGGCTTCAGCCTCACAGATACGCAGTATTTT
CASSPEGFSLTDTQYF
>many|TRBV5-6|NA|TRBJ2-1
TGTGCCAGCAGCGCCTGGGGCCGCAGCTCCTACAATGAGCAGTTCTTC
CASSAWGRSSYNEQFF
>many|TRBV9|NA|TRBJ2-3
TGTGCCAGCAGTCGACTAGTCTCAGATACGCAGTATTTT
CASSRLVSDTQYF
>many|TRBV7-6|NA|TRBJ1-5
TGTGCCAGCAGCTTAGAATCCGGGTTCGGTCAGCCCCAGCATTTT
CASSLESGFGQPQHF
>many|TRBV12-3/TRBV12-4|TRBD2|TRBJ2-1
TGTGCCAGCAGAGGACTAGCGGGAGGGCCGGACTCCTACAATGAGCAGTTCTTC
CASRGLAGGPDSYNEQFF
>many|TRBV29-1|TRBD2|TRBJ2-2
TGCAGCGTCACAACTAGCGCCGGGGAGCTGTTTTTT
CSVTTSAGELFF
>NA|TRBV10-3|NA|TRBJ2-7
TGTGCCATCAGTGAGTCGTCGGCAGGGTCCTACGAGCAGTACTTC
CAISESSAGSYEQYF
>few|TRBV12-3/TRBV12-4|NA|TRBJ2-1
TGTGCCAGCAGTCCCCTCCGCAATGAGCAGTTCTTC
CASSPLRNEQFF
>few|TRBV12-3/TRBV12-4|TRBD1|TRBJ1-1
TGTGCCAGCACCATAGGGGCAGGGGGTGAAGCTTTCTTT
CASTIGAGGEAFF
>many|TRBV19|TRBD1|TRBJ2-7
TGTGCCAGTAGTCCACTCTCCCGGGACAGGAAGCCGTACGAGCAGTACTTC
CASSPLSRDRKPYEQYF
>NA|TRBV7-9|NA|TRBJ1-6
TGTGCCAGCACCTTAGGGGGGGATAATTCACCCCTCCACTTT
CASTLGGDNSPLHF
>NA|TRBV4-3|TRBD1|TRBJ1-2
TGCGCCAGCAGCCAACAGGGGGCCGGCGGCTACACCTTC
CASSQQGAGGYTF
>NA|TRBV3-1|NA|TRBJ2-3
TGTGCCAGCAGCTACACAGCAGGCACAGATACGCAGTATTTT
CASSYTAGTDTQYF
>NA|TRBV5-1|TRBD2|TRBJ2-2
TGCGCCAGCAGCCTACCTGCGGGGGAGAACACCGGGGAGCTGTTTTTT
CASSLPAGENTGELFF